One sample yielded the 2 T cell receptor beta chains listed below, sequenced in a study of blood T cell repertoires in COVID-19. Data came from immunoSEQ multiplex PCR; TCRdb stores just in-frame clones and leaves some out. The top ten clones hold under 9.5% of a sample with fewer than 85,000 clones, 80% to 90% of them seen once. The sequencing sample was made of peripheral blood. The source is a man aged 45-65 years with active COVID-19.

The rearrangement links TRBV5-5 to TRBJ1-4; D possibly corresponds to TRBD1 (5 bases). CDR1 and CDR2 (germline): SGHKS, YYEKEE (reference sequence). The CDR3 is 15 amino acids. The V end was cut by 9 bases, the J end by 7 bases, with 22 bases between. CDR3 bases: TGTGCCACCCAAGTTTCTGGACACGGGGGTGAAAAACTGTTTTTT. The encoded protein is CATQVSGHGGEKLFF.

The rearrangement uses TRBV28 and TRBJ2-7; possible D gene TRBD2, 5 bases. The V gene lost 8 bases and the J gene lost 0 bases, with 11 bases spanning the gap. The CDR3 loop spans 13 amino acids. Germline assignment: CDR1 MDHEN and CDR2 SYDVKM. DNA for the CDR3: TGTGCCAGCGGAGCGGCGAGCTCCTACGAGCAGTACTTC. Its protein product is CASGAASSYEQYF.